This is a list of T cell receptor beta chains from one sample in a study of blood T cell repertoires in COVID-19. TCRdb's table, derived via immunoSEQ multiplex PCR, lists solely in-frame clones and lacks some. Of about 110,000 clones detected, over 75% appear once; the ten largest clones hold 2% to 3%. What was sequenced was peripheral blood. These receptors all stem from a human donor in a cohort sampled during active COVID-19. Each CDR3 is given with its conserved first and last residue. The D gene is left open where the match is weak. Where a row states a size, it is once, few, many or the class of an expanded clone; other rows omit it.

TRBV2	15	-	TRBJ1-4	-	CASRGNPGLGEKLFF	TGTGCCAGCAGAGGGAACCCGGGACTAGGGGAAAAACTGTTTTTT
TRBV10-2	16	once	TRBJ2-7	TRBD2	CASTEVAGGHLYEQYF	TGCGCCAGCACCGAGGTAGCGGGAGGGCATCTGTACGAGCAGTACTTC
TRBV12-3/TRBV12-4	11	-	TRBJ1-4	-	CASRQGEKLFF	TGTGCCAGCAGACAGGGTGAAAAACTGTTTTTT
TRBV3-1/TRBV3-2	15	-	TRBJ1-2	TRBD1	CASSQDHRGFYGYTF	TGTGCCAGCAGCCAAGACCACAGGGGCTTCTATGGCTACACCTTC
TRBV2	15	-	TRBJ2-7	TRBD2	CASTAAGVGSYEQYF	TGTGCCAGCACTGCGGCGGGAGTAGGCTCCTACGAGCAGTACTTC
TRBV2	11	-	TRBJ2-7	-	CASQGQVFLYF	TGTGCCAGCCAGGGGCAGGTATTTCTGTACTTC
TRBV29-1	13	-	TRBJ1-1	-	CSVSRGGISEAFF	TGCAGCGTCAGCCGCGGGGGTATATCGGAAGCTTTCTTT
TRBV4-1	18	few	TRBJ2-1	TRBD2	CASSQGAAGGSSYNEQFF	TGCGCCAGCAGCCAAGGTGCAGCGGGAGGCAGCTCCTACAATGAGCAGTTCTTC
TRBV7-7	16	-	TRBJ2-6	-	CASSLGPGAGANVLTF	TGTGCTAGCAGCTTAGGTCCGGGAGCTGGGGCCAACGTCCTGACTTTC
TRBV7-3	14	-	TRBJ2-1	-	CASSLDRENNEQFF	TGTGCCAGCAGCTTAGACCGGGAAAACAATGAGCAGTTCTTC
TRBV6-2/TRBV6-3	11	-	TRBJ1-4	-	CASSPGSKLFF	TGTGCCAGCAGTCCCGGGTCTAAACTGTTTTTT
TRBV27	15	-	TRBJ2-1	TRBD2	CASSAGLAGGDEQFF	TGTGCCAGCAGTGCCGGACTAGCGGGAGGGGACGAGCAGTTCTTC
TRBV25-1	13	-	TRBJ2-7	-	CASLDRSSYEQYF	TGTGCCAGTCTAGACAGGAGCTCCTACGAGCAGTACTTC
TRBV7-6	16	once	TRBJ2-1	-	CASSLAPGLGNNEQFF	TGTGCCAGCAGCTTAGCACCGGGACTGGGTAACAATGAGCAGTTCTTC
TRBV2	12	-	TRBJ2-1	TRBD1	CARGQDYNEQFF	TGTGCCAGGGGACAGGACTACAATGAGCAGTTCTTC
TRBV5-1	13	-	TRBJ2-7	TRBD1	CASRPGQGGEQYF	TGCGCCAGCAGACCCGGACAGGGCGGCGAGCAGTACTTC
TRBV5-1	13	-	TRBJ2-1	TRBD2	CASRSGLGDEQFF	TGCGCCAGCAGGTCCGGACTAGGCGATGAGCAGTTCTTC
TRBV30	14	-	TRBJ2-1	TRBD1	CAWTRNRGRSEQFF	TGTGCCTGGACCAGGAACAGGGGAAGGAGTGAGCAGTTCTTC
TRBV5-1	13	-	TRBJ1-2	-	CASSLDRVLGYTF	TGCGCCAGCAGCTTGGACCGGGTGTTAGGCTACACCTTC
TRBV5-4	17	-	TRBJ2-1	TRBD2	CASRAPGLAGVLSEQFF	TGTGCCAGCAGGGCACCGGGACTAGCGGGAGTCTTAAGTGAGCAGTTCTTC
TRBV7-9	13	once	TRBJ2-7	-	CASSIRDSHEQYF	TGTGCCAGCAGCATCAGGGATTCCCACGAGCAGTACTTC
TRBV27	15	-	TRBJ1-2	-	CASSPTLLFSDGYTF	TGTGCCAGCAGTCCCACCCTTTTGTTTTCGGATGGCTACACCTTC
TRBV7-2	14	-	TRBJ2-7	TRBD1	CASSTLRQGSEQYF	TGTGCCAGCAGCACCTTGCGACAGGGTTCCGAGCAGTACTTC
TRBV4-1	16	-	TRBJ2-2	TRBD1	CASSQDQGTATGELFF	TGCGCCAGCAGCCAAGATCAAGGGACAGCCACCGGGGAGCTGTTTTTT
TRBV5-6	14	-	TRBJ2-1	TRBD1	CASSPQGAYNEQFF	TGTGCCAGCAGCCCCCAGGGGGCGTACAATGAGCAGTTCTTC
TRBV4-1	16	few	TRBJ1-6	TRBD1	CASSRQGLTDNSPLHF	TGCGCCAGCAGTCGACAGGGGCTTACCGATAATTCACCCCTCCACTTT
TRBV5-5	13	-	TRBJ1-2	TRBD1	CASSLSGTGGYTF	TGTGCCAGCAGCTTGTCCGGGACAGGAGGCTACACCTTC
TRBV18	13	-	TRBJ2-1	TRBD2	CASSPPQRGEQFF	TGTGCCAGCTCACCACCTCAGCGGGGTGAGCAGTTCTTC
TRBV2	14	-	TRBJ1-6	-	CASTGGSYNSPLHF	TGTGCCAGCACGGGAGGCTCCTATAATTCACCCCTCCACTTT
TRBV2	14	-	TRBJ2-1	-	CASSEGPDRNEQFF	TGTGCCAGCAGTGAAGGGCCCGACAGAAATGAGCAGTTCTTC
TRBV5-8	15	once	TRBJ1-3	-	CASRETGGSGNTIYF	TGTGCCAGCAGGGAGACAGGCGGCTCTGGAAACACCATATATTTT
TRBV6-2/TRBV6-3	14	-	TRBJ2-1	TRBD2	CASSGLAGFNEQFF	TGTGCCAGCAGTGGACTAGCGGGTTTCAATGAGCAGTTCTTC
TRBV6-2/TRBV6-3	17	-	TRBJ2-1	-	CASSYSSLAGIYNEQFF	TGTGCCAGCAGTTACTCTAGCCTAGCCGGTATCTACAATGAGCAGTTCTTC
TRBV6-5	15	-	TRBJ2-1	TRBD1	CASSYMGSGGNEQFF	TGTGCCAGCAGTTACATGGGGTCAGGGGGCAATGAGCAGTTCTTC
TRBV19	14	-	TRBJ1-1	-	CATLGAVSGTEAFF	TGTGCCACCCTAGGGGCTGTTTCTGGCACTGAAGCTTTCTTT
TRBV9	16	-	TRBJ1-3	TRBD1	CASSDPGGHSGNTIYF	TGTGCCAGCAGCGACCCAGGGGGCCACTCTGGAAACACCATATATTTT
TRBV5-5	12	-	TRBJ2-7	TRBD1	CASSETGNEQYF	TGTGCCAGCAGCGAGACAGGGAACGAGCAGTACTTC
TRBV5-5	14	-	TRBJ2-7	TRBD1	CASSWTGGAYEQYF	TGTGCCAGCAGCTGGACAGGGGGCGCCTACGAGCAGTACTTC
TRBV5-4	15	-	TRBJ2-1	-	CASSLKEGTYNEQFF	TGTGCCAGCAGCTTGAAAGAGGGAACCTACAATGAGCAGTTCTTC
TRBV6-5	14	-	TRBJ1-5	-	CASSYGRGGQPQHF	TGTGCCAGCAGTTATGGTAGAGGCGGTCAGCCCCAGCATTTT
TRBV6-5	14	-	TRBJ1-2	-	CASSPTGSNYGYTF	TGTGCCAGCAGCCCCACAGGGAGTAACTATGGCTACACCTTC
TRBV5-1	16	few	TRBJ2-2	-	CASSLQGLRNTGELFF	TGCGCCAGCAGCCTTCAGGGACTTCGGAACACCGGGGAGCTGTTTTTT
TRBV9	14	once	TRBJ2-4	-	CASSKQTGPDIQYF	TGTGCCAGCAGCAAGCAGACAGGTCCAGACATTCAGTACTTC
TRBV7-9	16	few	TRBJ2-7	TRBD2	CASSSLGLAGEDSAYF	TGTGCCAGCAGCTCGCTAGGACTAGCGGGAGAAGATAGTGCGTACTTC
TRBV5-1	14	-	TRBJ1-2	TRBD1	CASRTGAAPDGYTF	TGCGCCAGCAGGACAGGGGCGGCCCCAGATGGCTACACCTTC
TRBV2	12	-	TRBJ2-3	TRBD1	CASTQRGLTQYF	TGTGCCAGCACTCAAAGGGGGCTTACGCAGTATTTT
TRBV2	16	-	TRBJ2-1	TRBD2	CASTGTSGSNYNEQFF	TGTGCCAGCACCGGGACTAGCGGGAGCAACTACAATGAGCAGTTCTTC
TRBV5-1	15	-	TRBJ2-7	TRBD1	CASSRTTGDLYEQYF	TGCGCCAGCAGCCGGACGACAGGGGACCTCTACGAGCAGTACTTC
TRBV2	16	-	TRBJ1-1	TRBD1	CASSGAPDRGWAEAFF	TGTGCCAGCAGTGGAGCGCCCGACAGGGGCTGGGCTGAAGCTTTCTTT
TRBV30	13	-	TRBJ2-7	TRBD1	CAWEGQGVYEQYF	TGTGCTTGGGAGGGACAGGGGGTCTACGAGCAGTACTTC